What follows is one TCR beta chain and its context. Antigen unknown. The V gene's germline CDR1 is MDHEN and CDR2 SYDVKM. Trimming removed 1 base from V and 8 bases from J; junction bases left unmatched: 8. The CDR3 covers 16 residues. This sample was taken from a study of cytomegalovirus exposure and HLA in healthy donors. General observations from the study: Many donors carried some public TCRs, although rarity characterized most TCR sequences.

Primers: 60 Vbeta forward and 13 Jbeta reverse. Sequenced by immunoSEQ multiplex PCR; TCRdb stores in-frame clones only, minus some. The sample consists of around 130,000 clones, 75% of them appearing once. The TCR originated in a woman aged 40 to 50 in good health and CMV-seropositive. Material: PBMCs. This chain uses TRBV28 with TRBJ1-2; 12 nucleotides agree with TRBD1. CDR3 region: CASSLSGTGGAGGYTF. DNA for the CDR3: TGTGCCAGCAGTTTATCCGGGACAGGGGGCGCTGGGGGCTACACCTTC.